The clone carrying this TCR beta chain showed up just a few times. Other DNA sequences in this specimen translate into the identical CDR3. This sample was taken from a study of ipilimumab plus nivolumab after autologous stem cell transplantation. CDR1 is SGHDT, CDR2 YYEEEE, per germline. V was cut by 0 bases and J by 6 bases, with 6 bases left in between. CDR3 length: 13 residues. TCRdb's copy holds only in-frame clones and misses some; the assay was immunoSEQ multiplex PCR. The table records roughly 15,000 clones, roughly 85% of them present only once. The chain carries TRBV5-6 and TRBJ2-2; a weak D match, TRBD2 (6 bases). The source material was PBMCs, sampled in a trial of ipilimumab plus nivolumab as post-transplant consolidation. The receptor comes from a male donor with diffuse large B-cell lymphoma. The CDR3 sequence is CASSLGGAGELFF. The CDR3 DNA reads as TGTGCCAGCAGCTTGGGCGGGGCCGGGGAGCTGTTTTTT.